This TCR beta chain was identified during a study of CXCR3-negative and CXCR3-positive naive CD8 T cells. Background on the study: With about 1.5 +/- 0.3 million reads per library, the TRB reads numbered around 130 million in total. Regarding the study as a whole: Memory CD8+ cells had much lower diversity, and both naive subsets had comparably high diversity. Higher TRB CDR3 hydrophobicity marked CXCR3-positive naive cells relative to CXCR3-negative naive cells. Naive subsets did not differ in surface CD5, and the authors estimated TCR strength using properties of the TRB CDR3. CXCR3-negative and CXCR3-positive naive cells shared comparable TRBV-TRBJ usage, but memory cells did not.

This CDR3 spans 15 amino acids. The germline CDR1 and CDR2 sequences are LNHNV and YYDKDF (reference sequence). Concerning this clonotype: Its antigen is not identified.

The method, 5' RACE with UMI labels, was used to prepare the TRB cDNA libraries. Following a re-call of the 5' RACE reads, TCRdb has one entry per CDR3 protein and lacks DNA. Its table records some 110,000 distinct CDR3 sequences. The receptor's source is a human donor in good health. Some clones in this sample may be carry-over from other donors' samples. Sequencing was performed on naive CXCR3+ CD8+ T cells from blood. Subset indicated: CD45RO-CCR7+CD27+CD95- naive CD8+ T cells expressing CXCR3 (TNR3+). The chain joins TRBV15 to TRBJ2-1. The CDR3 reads CATSKDRSSYNEQFF.